The 28 T cell receptor beta chains in this list originate from one sample, sequenced in a study of blood T cell repertoires in COVID-19. The assay was immunoSEQ multiplex PCR, and TCRdb's table has in-frame clones only and misses some. The repertoire holds 130,000 to 150,000 clones, roughly 83% seen once, with roughly 5.1% in the top ten. The material sequenced was peripheral blood. The receptors here all came from a woman in her sixties or seventies with COVID-19, enrolled during active disease.

In nucleotides, the CDR3 is TGTGCCAGTAGTCCGGACAGGGCTGGAAACACCATATATTTT. Protein sequence: CASSPDRAGNTIYF. The rearrangement uses TRBV19 and TRBJ1-3; 8 nucleotides agree with TRBD1. The CDR3 extends over 14 amino acids. CDR1 LNHDA and CDR2 SQIVND come from the germline V gene (reference sequence). V lost 5 bases to trimming and J lost 2 bases; unmatched junction nucleotides: 2. Variable domain in full (rest from reference TRBV19 and TRBJ1-3): DGGITQSPKYLFRKEGQNVTLSCEQNLNHDAMYWYRQDPGQGLRLIYYSQIVNDFQKGDIAEGYSVSREKKESFPLTVTSAQKNPTAFYLCASSPDRAGNTIYFGEGSWLTVV.

The CDR3 reads CASSSGQGGNTEAFF. In DNA, the CDR3 is TGTGCCAGTAGTAGTGGACAGGGGGGAAACACTGAAGCTTTCTTT. The rearrangement links TRBV19 to TRBJ1-1, with TRBD1 matching over 10 bases. Per germline, CDR1 LNHDA and CDR2 SQIVND (reference sequence). The CDR3 loop spans 15 amino acids. V shed 4 bases, J shed 2 bases, and the junction held 4 bases outside the gene matches.

V and J are TRBV5-1 and TRBJ2-5; the D gene is possibly TRBD1 (6 bases). The CDR3 extends over 13 amino acids. The V gene's germline CDR1 is SGHRS and CDR2 YFSETQ. Trimming stripped 6 bases from V and 2 bases from J, with 11 bases between. CDR3 in DNA: TGCGCCAGCACAGGACAGCCTCAAGAGACCCAGTACTTC. Translated, it gives CASTGQPQETQYF.

The CDR3 bases are TGTGCCAGCAGTTCGCAGGGATTTCAAAAACTGTTTTTT. As protein: CASSSQGFQKLFF. The chain links TRBV6-1 to TRBJ1-4, with TRBD1 as a possible D gene (5 bases). Germline lookup yields CDR1 MNHNS and CDR2 SASEGT. The CDR3 is 13 residues long. Trimming shortened V by 5 bases and J by 9 bases, and 13 bases separated the two germline ends.

The J gene is TRBJ1-1, the V gene TRBV7-3; D is uncertain. The V end was cut by 4 bases, the J end by 6 bases, with 15 bases between. Germline CDR1 SGHTA, CDR2 FQGTGA. CDR3 length: 14 residues. CDR3 region: CASSSGRPWAEAFF. CDR3 bases: TGTGCCAGCAGCTCCGGGAGACCGTGGGCTGAAGCTTTCTTT.

This chain connects TRBV9 to TRBJ2-5; 7 bases are shared with TRBD1. The CDR3 spans 15 residues. Germline CDR1 and CDR2: SGDLS and YYNGEE. J gave up 7 bases and V 5 bases, and 14 bases lay outside the gene matches. The CDR3 bases are TGTGCCAGCAGTCCAGAGGGGACAGACATAGGGACCCAGTACTTC. Residues: CASSPEGTDIGTQYF.

The chain is built from TRBV7-9 and TRBJ1-1, with D possibly TRBD1 on 6 matching bases. CDR1 and CDR2 (germline): SEHNR, FQNEAQ (reference sequence). This CDR3 region has 16 residues. The V and J ends lost 5 bases and 5 bases respectively, with 21 bases between them. For the CDR3, the DNA is TGTGCCAGCAGCCTCCAACCCTTGGGGGCAGGGACTGAAGCTTTCTTT. Amino acids: CASSLQPLGAGTEAFF.

The chain couples TRBV3-1 (or the pseudogene TRBV3-2) to TRBJ1-1; no clear D. CDR3 size: 12 residues. The germline V and J ends were trimmed by 6 bases and 7 bases, with 12 bases remaining between them. Germline V gene data show CDR1 as LGHDT and CDR2 as YNNKEL (reference sequence). The CDR3 is CASSPRRDEAFF. The CDR3 nucleotides read TGTGCCAGCAGTCCCCGCCGGGATGAAGCTTTCTTT.

The chain joins TRBV12-3 or TRBV12-4 to TRBJ1-1; 7 positions agree with TRBD1. The CDR3 is 13 amino acids. V lost 5 bases and J lost 5; bases outside the gene matches: 5. The DNA of the CDR3 is TGTGCCAGCAGTCTGACAGGGAGGACTGAAGCTTTCTTT. Residues: CASSLTGRTEAFF.

The V gene is TRBV12-3 or TRBV12-4, the J gene TRBJ1-2, with a weak D call TRBD1 (6 bases). This CDR3 contains 13 residues. V dropped 3 bases and J dropped 7 bases, with 12 bases sitting between them. The CDR3 loop is CASSLGRGRGYTF. CDR3 bases: TGTGCCAGCAGTTTGGGCAGGGGTCGTGGCTACACCTTC.

This clone came up once. The rearrangement joins TRBV28 to TRBJ1-5; TRBD1 matches at 8 bases. V shed 4 bases, J shed 3 bases, and the junction held 5 bases outside the gene matches. There are 15 residues in the CDR3. The germline V gene has CDR1 MDHEN and CDR2 SYDVKM. CDR3 sequence: CASSSGGLSNQPQHF. CDR3 nucleotide sequence: TGTGCCAGCAGTTCAGGGGGCCTTTCCAATCAGCCCCAGCATTTT.

The gene calls are TRBV9 and TRBJ2-3, with 8 positions matching TRBD2. Losses at the gene ends were 2 bases for V and 2 bases for J; bases not matched to a gene: 7. The germline V gene encodes CDR1 SGDLS and CDR2 YYNGEE. This CDR3 has 16 residues. Here the CDR3 reads CASSVESGGFTDTQYF. DNA for the CDR3: TGTGCCAGCAGCGTTGAAAGCGGGGGATTCACAGATACGCAGTATTTT.

V is TRBV7-2 and J is TRBJ2-3, with D tentatively TRBD2 (5 bases). CDR1 and CDR2 (germline): SGHTA, FQGNSA. The CDR3 length is 17 residues. Trimming took 5 bases from V and 0 from J, leaving 18 bases between them. CDR3 sequence (DNA): TGTGCCAGCAGCACCCAACAGCGGAGCCTTAGCACAGATACGCAGTATTTT. As protein: CASSTQQRSLSTDTQYF.

This sequence joins TRBV11-3 and TRBJ2-1; 7 bases agree with TRBD2. Germline V gene sequence: CDR1 SGHNT, CDR2 YENEEA. The J segment lost 12 bases and the V segment lost 5 bases, leaving 7 bases of the junction unmatched. The CDR3 consists of 12 residues. The DNA for the CDR3 is TGTGCCAGCAGCCCGATCAGCGGGGTGCAGTTCTTC. This codes for CASSPISGVQFF.

This sequence joins TRBV27 and TRBJ1-1; TRBD1 aligns across 8 bases. V lost 5 bases, J lost 1 base, and 9 bases stayed unmatched. The CDR3 is 16 residues long. Germline V gene data show CDR1 as MNHEY and CDR2 as SMNVEV (reference sequence). The CDR3 protein is CASSPFPGQGNTEAFF. DNA of the CDR3: TGTGCCAGCAGTCCCTTCCCCGGACAGGGGAACACTGAAGCTTTCTTT.

This clone was observed a few times. The chain joins TRBV6-2 or TRBV6-3 to TRBJ2-7; TRBD1 matches 9 bases. Germline values: CDR1 MNHEY, CDR2 SVGEGT. The CDR3 sequence is 16 residues long. Germline trimming cut 3 bases from V and 3 bases from J; bases unmatched to any gene: 9. In DNA, the CDR3 is TGTGCCAGCAGTTATCTGTTCGAGACAGGGGGCTACGAGCAGTACTTC. Translated: CASSYLFETGGYEQYF.

The V gene is TRBV27, the J gene TRBJ2-3; maybe TRBD1 (6 bases). Germline V gene sequence: CDR1 MNHEY, CDR2 SMNVEV (reference sequence). Trimming shortened V by 7 bases and J by 0 bases, and 11 bases separated the two germline ends. CDR3 length: 14 residues. Here the CDR3 reads CASKAGASTDTQYF. The CDR3 region has the DNA TGTGCCAGCAAGGCAGGGGCCAGCACAGATACGCAGTATTTT.

The chain combines TRBV7-2 with TRBJ1-4; D is unresolved. The germline V gene encodes CDR1 SGHTA and CDR2 FQGNSA. The CDR3 contains 16 residues. The germline V and J ends were trimmed by 0 bases and 3 bases, with 11 bases remaining between them. CDR3 region: CASSLAPATANEKLFF. The CDR3 DNA follows: TGTGCCAGCAGCTTAGCTCCGGCCACAGCTAATGAAAAACTGTTTTTT.

This clone was recorded many times. The chain couples TRBV2 to TRBJ1-1; D is undetermined. The germline V and J ends were trimmed by 2 bases and 11 bases, with 15 bases remaining between them. CDR1 and CDR2 (germline): SNHLY, FYNNEI. The CDR3 has 13 residues. The CDR3 region has the DNA TGTGCCAGCAGTGAAAGGGAGGGCATGAGGGCTTTCTTT. Translation: CASSEREGMRAFF.

CDR3 sequence: CASSLQGASTDTQYF. CDR3 sequence (DNA): TGTGCCAGCAGCTTGCAGGGGGCTAGCACAGATACGCAGTATTTT. The chain carries TRBV13 and TRBJ2-3; 8 bases fit TRBD1. CDR3 size: 15 residues. CDR1 is PRHDT, CDR2 FYEKMQ, per germline (reference sequence). Trimming removed 3 bases from V and 0 bases from J; junction bases left unmatched: 2.

The V gene is TRBV5-6, the J gene TRBJ1-4, with 9 positions matching TRBD1. Germline CDR1 SGHDT, CDR2 YYEEEE. This CDR3 comprises 14 residues. The J segment lost 3 bases and the V segment lost 5 bases, leaving 2 bases of the junction unmatched. The CDR3 DNA follows: TGTGCCAGCAGACGACAGGGGGCTAATGAAAAACTGTTTTTT. Residues: CASRRQGANEKLFF.

This clone was recorded once. The genes are TRBV18 and TRBJ1-1, with a weak D call TRBD1 (6 bases). The CDR3 is 14 residues long. Germline CDR1 KGHSH, CDR2 LQKENI. V was trimmed by 2 bases and J by 1 base, leaving 8 bases between them. CDR3 region: CASSPWTENTEAFF. In nucleotides, the CDR3 is TGTGCCAGCTCACCATGGACAGAGAACACTGAAGCTTTCTTT.

The chain joins TRBV10-3 to TRBJ2-7; 8 bases are a match to TRBD1. Germline assignment: CDR1 ENHRY and CDR2 SYGVKD. Germline trimming cut 6 bases from V and 1 base from J; bases unmatched to any gene: 8. This CDR3 contains 15 residues. The CDR3 nucleotides are TGTGCCATCAGGGGACAGGCTCAAATTTCCTACGAGCAGTACTTC. Translating gives CAIRGQAQISYEQYF.

The rearrangement uses TRBV3-1 (or the pseudogene TRBV3-2) and TRBJ2-2; no reliable D call. The V and J ends lost 2 bases and 6 bases respectively, with 10 bases between them. Per germline, CDR1 LGHDT and CDR2 YNNKEL (reference sequence). The CDR3 is 14 amino acids. The chain's CDR3 is CASSQHDTAGELFF. CDR3 in DNA: TGTGCCAGCAGCCAACACGATACGGCCGGGGAGCTGTTTTTT.

A single count supports this clone. The V call is TRBV19, the J call TRBJ1-5, with D possibly being TRBD1 (6 bases). V was clipped by 9 bases and J by 7 bases, with 19 bases between them. CDR1 is LNHDA, CDR2 SQIVND, per germline (reference sequence). The CDR3 has 14 amino acids. The CDR3, as DNA: TGTGCCAGCCAACAGGGAATATTGGTGCAGCCCCAGCATTTT. Residues: CASQQGILVQPQHF.

As for this clone: The junction shows a germline mismatch at one end, possibly a read error. This chain uses TRBV9 with TRBJ1-2; perhaps TRBD1 as D (6 bases). The CDR3 length is 14 residues. Germline loops: CDR1 SGDLS, CDR2 YYNGEE. The CDR3 sequence is CASSVRAGDTFVAF. CDR3 DNA sequence: TGTGCCAGCAGCGTCCGGGCCGGGGACACCTTCGTCGCCTTC.

This chain joins TRBV11-3 and TRBJ1-3, with D possibly matching TRBD1 (6 bases). This CDR3 is 13 amino acids long. CDR1 is SGHNT and CDR2 is YENEEA in the germline V gene. Trimming shortened V by 10 bases and J by 4 bases, and 14 bases separated the two germline ends. The CDR3 sequence: CAIPGACGNTIYF. The CDR3 region has the DNA TGTGCCATCCCAGGGGCGTGCGGAAACACCATATATTTT. Combining the CDR3 with reference TRBV11-3 and TRBJ1-3 gives the whole variable domain EAGVVQSPRYKIIEKKQPVAFWCNPISGHNTLYWYLQNLGQGPELLIRYENEEAVDDSQLPKDRFSAERLKGVDSTLKIQPAELGDSAVYLCAIPGACGNTIYFGEGSWLTVV.

The chain employs TRBV28 and TRBJ1-1, with D tentatively TRBD1 (5 bases). Per the germline V gene, CDR1 is MDHEN and CDR2 is SYDVKM. This CDR3 has 13 residues. The V and J ends lost 6 bases and 6 bases respectively, with 14 bases between them. The CDR3: CASSNGGTPEAFF. The CDR3 nucleotides are TGTGCCAGCAGCAACGGGGGGACCCCTGAAGCTTTCTTT.